This TCR beta chain was found in a study of vaccination and CD4 T cells after COVID-19. Turning to the study itself: Overlapping spike peptides from SARS-CoV-2, HCoV-NL63, HCoV-OC43 and HCoV-229E served to stimulate the cells. As a positive control, some control cultures were given a CEFX pool, while others were given an HIV-1 Nef pool or no peptide.

In the case of this clonotype: Its antigen is currently unknown.

Treatment meaning: approximately 11-day PBMC culture with coronavirus spike peptide pools or control peptides (ViraFEST assay). Gathered ahead of the COVID-19 pandemic (2011-2018) were the CD4+ T cells of the unexposed donor. The Oncomine TCR Beta short-read assay was what sequenced the DNA obtained from cultured CD4+ T cells. TCRdb reprocessed the PCR reads with MiXCR, giving one entry per CDR3 protein. This sample has under 10,000 distinct CDR3 sequences; 45% to 65% occur once, and the top ten carry approximately 12%. The CDR3 sequence is 19 residues long. V lost 6 bases to trimming and J lost 1 base, with 26 bases between them. Germline lookup yields CDR1 MNHNS and CDR2 SASEGT.

Sequences were obtained from CD4+ T cells from blood, cultured in vitro. This chain joins TRBV6-1 and TRBJ2-3; the D gene is possibly TRBD1 (7 bases). The receptor's source is a human donor in good health. DNA for the CDR3: TGTGCCAGCAGCAGGATCCAGGGGGGTCAATTCGACCGCACAGATACGCAGTATTTT. Protein: CASSRIQGGQFDRTDTQYF.